The sequence of this TCR beta chain was determined in a study of T cell responses to AZD1222 COVID-19 vaccine. Study-wide results and caveats: Among the donors, most were white British and more were female, and clonal diversity was possibly underestimated.

TCRdb's copy holds only in-frame clones and misses some; the assay was immunoSEQ multiplex PCR. The sample yields some 150,000 clones, roughly 91% seen once. This CDR3 is built from 16 residues. V was pared by 4 bases and J by 0 bases, with 12 bases between. Germline CDR1 LNHDA, CDR2 SQIVND (reference sequence). About this clone itself: Its specificity is unknown.

The chain employs TRBV19 and TRBJ1-4; D is unclear. This sample comprised peripheral blood, obtained on day 0 of AZD1222 vaccination. This receptor was obtained from an adult in good health. This CDR3 is CASSTQDGATNEKLFF. CDR3 in DNA: TGTGCCAGTAGTACCCAGGACGGGGCAACTAATGAAAAACTGTTTTTT.